This TCR beta chain was profiled in a study of CD8 T cells in ankylosing spondylitis. Study outcomes and limitations: A TCR beta motif of 7 to 9 highly homologous variants seemed to mark ankylosing spondylitis blood.

CDR1 is MNHNS, CDR2 SASEGT, per germline. The CDR3 is 18 amino acids. V was cut by 11 bases and J by 0 bases, with 25 bases left in between. MiXCR, run by TCRdb on the 5' RACE reads, gives a single entry per CDR3 protein. In the table there are around 890,000 distinct CDR3 sequences, approximately 12% of which are singletons. As to this clonotype: Its specificity is not known.

Sequenced sample: blood, either unsorted or a sorted T cell fraction (not recorded which). The gene calls are TRBV6-1 and TRBJ1-4; possibly TRBD1 for D (6 bases). This clonotype was obtained from a male donor with ankylosing spondylitis. CDR3 DNA: TGTGCCCGCCCGCATGGCGGGGGCGGAGAGGCAACTAATGAAAAACTGTTTTTT. Translation gives CARPHGGGGEATNEKLFF.